This T cell receptor (beta chain) originates from a study of blood T cell repertoires in COVID-19. This CDR3 spans 15 amino acids. Trimming at V came to 4 bases and at J to 5 bases, leaving 10 bases not matched to a gene. CDR1 and CDR2 from the germline V gene are LGHDT and YNNKEL (reference sequence). Participants came from roughly 25 US areas, aged about 18 to 95 years. In the source study's methods: Nucleated cell counts were estimated from reference gene primer amplification. Here immunoSEQ multiplex PCR was the method, and the copy in TCRdb shows in-frame clones only, minus some. That table is the source of V, J and clone size, and D and trimming were worked out from the DNA. This sample has fewer than 250,000 clones, with roughly 85% found just once.

The chain uses TRBV3-1 (or the pseudogene TRBV3-2) and TRBJ2-7; TRBD1 matches 8 bases. The sample was PBMCs or T cells enriched from blood (not recorded which). This sequence was found in a woman in her forties with acute COVID-19. CDR3 in amino acids: CASSLRRTGSDEQYF. For the CDR3, the DNA is TGTGCCAGCAGCCTAAGGAGGACAGGGTCTGACGAGCAGTACTTC.